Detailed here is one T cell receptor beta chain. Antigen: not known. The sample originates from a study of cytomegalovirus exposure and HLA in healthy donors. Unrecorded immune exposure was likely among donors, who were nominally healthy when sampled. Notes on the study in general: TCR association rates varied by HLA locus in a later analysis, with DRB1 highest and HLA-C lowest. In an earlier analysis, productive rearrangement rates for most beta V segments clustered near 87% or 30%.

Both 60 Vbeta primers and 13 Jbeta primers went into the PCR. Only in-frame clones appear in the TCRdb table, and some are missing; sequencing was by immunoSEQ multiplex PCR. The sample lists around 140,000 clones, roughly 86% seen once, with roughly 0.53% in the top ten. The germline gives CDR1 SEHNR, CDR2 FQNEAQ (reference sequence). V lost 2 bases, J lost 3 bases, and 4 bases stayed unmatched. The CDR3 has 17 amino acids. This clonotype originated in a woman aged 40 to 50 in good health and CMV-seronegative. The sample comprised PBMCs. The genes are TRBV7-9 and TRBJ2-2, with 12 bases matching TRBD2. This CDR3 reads CASSLYWTSGDTGELFF. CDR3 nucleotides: TGTGCCAGCAGCTTATATTGGACTAGCGGGGACACCGGGGAGCTGTTTTTT. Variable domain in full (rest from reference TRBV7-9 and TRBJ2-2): DTGVSQNPRHKITKRGQNVTFRCDPISEHNRLYWYRQTLGQGPEFLTYFQNEAQLEKSRLLSDRFSAERPKGSFSTLEIQRTEQGDSAMYLCASSLYWTSGDTGELFFGEGSRLTVL.